Shown below are 27 T cell receptor beta chains from a single sample sequenced in a study of cytomegalovirus exposure and HLA in healthy donors. With 60 Vbeta and 13 Jbeta primers, the PCR was carried out. The assay was immunoSEQ multiplex PCR, and TCRdb's table has in-frame clones only and misses some. The sample shows approximately 110,000 clones, roughly 14% of them seen only once. Sample: PBMCs. Receptor source: a woman under 30 in good health and CMV-seronegative.

This clone was counted only a few times. The chain recombines TRBV4-3 with TRBJ2-1, with 12 nucleotides matching TRBD2. The trim removed 0 bases at V and 6 bases at J, leaving 6 bases unmatched. There are 17 residues in the CDR3. CDR1 is LGHNA, CDR2 YSLEER, per germline. The CDR3 DNA reads TGCGCCAGCAGCCAAGAGGGGGCTAGCGGGGGGGCCAATGAGCAGTTCTTC. It specifies CASSQEGASGGANEQFF.

The V call is TRBV9, the J call TRBJ2-7; TRBD2 matches at 9 bases. Germline V gene sequence: CDR1 SGDLS, CDR2 YYNGEE. Trimming cost V 0 bases and J 5 bases; bases outside gene matches: 6. The CDR3 runs to 15 residues. CDR3 loop: CASSVGSGSYNEQYF. CDR3 nucleotide sequence: TGTGCCAGCAGCGTAGGTAGCGGGAGTTACAACGAGCAGTACTTC. The variable domain in full, with the rest retrieved from reference TRBV9 and TRBJ2-7, is DSGVTQTPKHLITATGQRVTLRCSPRSGDLSVYWYQQSLDQGLQFLIQYYNGEERAKGNILERFSAQQFPDLHSELNLSSLELGDSALYFCASSVGSGSYNEQYFGPGTRLTVT.

This clone was observed a few times. The rearrangement links TRBV10-2 to TRBJ2-7, with TRBD2 matching 7 bases. This CDR3 is 12 amino acids long. CDR1 is WSHSY, CDR2 SAAADI, per germline. Trimming took 8 bases from V and 1 from J; bases not matched to a gene: 2. CDR3 sequence: CASGGDSYEQYF. The CDR3 region has the DNA TGCGCCAGCGGGGGGGATTCCTACGAGCAGTACTTC.

The rearrangement joins TRBV4-2 to TRBJ2-7, with 10 bases lining up with TRBD1. Germline-derived CDR1 and CDR2 are LGHNA and YNFKEQ. V was pared by 4 bases and J by 5 bases, with 2 bases of the junction left unmatched. The CDR3 has 13 amino acids. CDR3 protein: CASSRDRGDEQYF. DNA for the CDR3: TGTGCCAGCAGCCGGGACAGGGGCGACGAGCAGTACTTC.

This clone has more than one count but fewer than ten. The chain uses TRBV7-2 and TRBJ1-3; D is perhaps TRBD1 (6 bases). Germline values: CDR1 SGHTA, CDR2 FQGNSA. Trimming removed 5 bases from V and 4 bases from J, with 12 bases in between. CDR3 size: 14 residues. This CDR3 is CASSPDGTGNTIYF. In DNA form, the CDR3 reads TGTGCCAGCAGCCCCGATGGGACAGGAAACACCATATATTTT. The complete variable domain, with remaining parts taken from reference TRBV7-2 and TRBJ1-3, reads GAGVSQSPSNKVTEKGKDVELRCDPISGHTALYWYRQSLGQGLEFLIYFQGNSAPDKSGLPSDRFSAERTGGSVSTLTIQRTQQEDSAVYLCASSPDGTGNTIYFGEGSWLTVV.

This chain uses TRBV5-3 with TRBJ1-2; weak D call: TRBD1 (5 bases). TRBV5-3 belongs to the ORF category, with a function that is uncertain. The CDR3 loop spans 11 amino acids. V was trimmed by 4 bases and J by 7 bases, leaving 8 bases between them. CDR3 residues: CARSQGSGYTF. DNA for the CDR3: TGTGCCAGAAGCCAGGGATCTGGCTACACCTTC.

The chain joins TRBV4-3 to TRBJ2-5; perhaps TRBD2 as D (7 bases). The CDR3 totals 14 residues. The germline V and J ends were trimmed by 4 bases and 3 bases, with 12 bases remaining between them. Germline CDR1 LGHNA, CDR2 YSLEER. CDR3 nucleotide sequence: TGCGCCAGCAGCCCAGGGGCGGGGGAAGAGACCCAGTACTTC. Translation gives CASSPGAGEETQYF.

The chain employs TRBV20-1 and TRBJ2-3, with D unresolved. Between the trimmed V and J ends, which lost 6 bases and 4 bases, there was a span of 5 bases. Germline V lookup: CDR1 DFQATT, CDR2 SNEGSKA (reference sequence). The CDR3 has 10 residues. CDR3: CSAGSDTQYF. The CDR3 DNA sequence: TGCAGTGCGGGCTCAGATACGCAGTATTTT.

The chain joins TRBV11-2 to TRBJ2-1; TRBD1 matches at 10 bases. The CDR3 has 14 amino acids. Germline CDR1 and CDR2: SGHAT and FQNNGV. J was trimmed by 9 bases and V by 11 bases; bases with no gene match: 13. The CDR3 bases are TGTGCCGGACGATCGGGACAGGGGCCGGGTGAGCAGTTCTTC. It specifies CAGRSGQGPGEQFF.

This clone was counted between two and nine times. The chain combines TRBV5-1 with TRBJ1-2; D may be TRBD1 (5 bases). The V end was cut by 4 bases, the J end by 3 bases, with 22 bases between. Germline V lookup: CDR1 SGHRS, CDR2 YFSETQ. This CDR3 has 17 residues. CDR3 sequence reads: CASSPLAVRGHHYGYTF. The CDR3 DNA sequence: TGCGCCAGCAGCCCCCTGGCTGTTCGTGGACACCACTATGGCTACACCTTC.

There are a few counts of this clone. The chain recombines TRBV15 with TRBJ2-3, with 7 bases fitting TRBD2. The junction had 5 bases not matched to a gene; V was cut back by 2 bases and J by 9 bases. Germline loops: CDR1 LNHNV, CDR2 YYDKDF (reference sequence). This CDR3 is built from 13 residues. CDR3 in DNA: TGTGCCACCAGCAGACTCCGGGAGGTAACGCAGTATTTT. Its protein product is CATSRLREVTQYF.

V gene TRBV14 combines with J gene TRBJ2-3, with 8 bases matching TRBD1. The CDR3 spans 16 residues. J lost 6 bases, V lost 4 bases, and 12 bases had no gene match. CDR1 is SGHDN, CDR2 FVKESK, per germline. This CDR3 is CASSPDRGIVLDTQYF. The CDR3 nucleotides are TGTGCCAGCAGCCCAGACAGGGGAATCGTCTTGGATACGCAGTATTTT.

This clone was counted only a few times. The chain is built from TRBV29-1 and TRBJ2-5; 8 bases fit TRBD2. Near its end, the DNA agrees better with TRBJ2-7, so the J call may be wrong. This CDR3 has 11 residues. CDR1 and CDR2 from the germline V gene are SQVTM and ANQGSEA. This CDR3 is CSAGLADEQYF. The CDR3 region has the DNA TGCAGCGCTGGACTAGCCGACGAGCAGTACTTC.

The gene calls are TRBV6-1 and TRBJ2-7; 10 bases are a match to TRBD1. The V and J ends lost 8 bases and 2 bases, in that order; junction bases with no gene match: 6. Per the germline V gene, CDR1 is MNHNS and CDR2 is SASEGT. CDR3 length: 14 amino acids. CDR3 bases: TGTGCCAGCGGACCGGGACAGGGGACCTACGAGCAGTACTTC. This sequence encodes CASGPGQGTYEQYF.

The chain carries TRBV6-6 and TRBJ1-2, with D tentatively TRBD1 (5 bases). Trimming pared 5 bases from V and 3 bases from J, leaving 7 bases between. Looked up from germline, CDR1 is MNHNY and CDR2 is SVGAGI (reference sequence). The CDR3 extends over 12 amino acids. Written as DNA, the CDR3 is TGTGCCAGCAGTGGGGGGGACTATGGCTACACCTTC. As protein: CASSGGDYGYTF.

This clone showed up just a few times. The chain has TRBV28 and TRBJ2-7; possible D gene TRBD1, 6 bases. Germline CDR1 and CDR2: MDHEN and SYDVKM. The V gene lost 5 bases and the J gene lost 13 bases, with 18 bases spanning the gap. The length of the CDR3 is 12 residues. The CDR3 sequence is CASSTHKDSSYF. Written as DNA, the CDR3 is TGTGCCAGCAGTACCCACAAGGACAGTTCATACTTC.

The CDR3 bases are TGTGCCAGCAGACCTACTCCGGGACAGGGTAAAGAGACCCAGTACTTC. It codes for CASRPTPGQGKETQYF. This chain connects TRBV28 to TRBJ2-5, with 9 bases lining up with TRBD1. Germline V gene sequence: CDR1 MDHEN, CDR2 SYDVKM. V trimming: 6 bases; J trimming: 3 bases; junction bases outside the gene matches: 11. This CDR3 has 16 residues.

V is TRBV9 and J is TRBJ2-3, with D maybe TRBD1 (6 bases). V was shortened by 3 bases and J by 2 bases, with 13 bases between the two germline ends. This CDR3 spans 15 amino acids. Germline V CDR1 and CDR2: SGDLS, YYNGEE. CDR3 nucleotide sequence: TGTGCCAGCAGCGAACAGGGTCGGTTCACAGATACGCAGTATTTT. This gives the protein CASSEQGRFTDTQYF.

In this sample, this clone turned up a few times. The chain links TRBV7-2 to TRBJ2-1; TRBD2 agrees at 8 bases. Germline CDR1 and CDR2: SGHTA and FQGNSA. V was pared by 5 bases and J by 7 bases, with 10 bases of the junction left unmatched. The CDR3 consists of 15 residues. The CDR3 here is CASSPTGGAGNEQFF. The CDR3 bases are TGTGCCAGCAGCCCAACCGGGGGGGCCGGAAATGAGCAGTTCTTC.

This clone appeared a few times. Other DNA sequences in this sample translate to the same CDR3. The chain uses TRBV9 and TRBJ1-5, with D possibly matching TRBD1 (5 bases). The V gene's germline CDR1 is SGDLS and CDR2 YYNGEE. This CDR3 is built from 14 residues. V lost 0 bases, J lost 6 bases, and 10 bases lay in between. The CDR3 loop reads CASSVAGVGQPQHF. The CDR3 DNA reads as TGTGCCAGCAGCGTAGCGGGGGTTGGTCAGCCCCAGCATTTT.

V usage is TRBV4-1 and J usage is TRBJ1-3; D gene unclear. Germline values: CDR1 MGHRA, CDR2 YSYEKL. Trimming removed 0 bases at V and 0 bases at J, with 6 bases between. The CDR3 contains 15 residues. As DNA, the CDR3 is TGCGCCAGCAGCCAAGATCTGAGCTCTGGAAACACCATATATTTT. Its protein product is CASSQDLSSGNTIYF.

V usage is TRBV4-1 and J usage is TRBJ1-2; 9 bases are a match to TRBD1. This CDR3 spans 16 amino acids. Trimming took 4 bases from V and 8 from J; bases not matched to a gene: 14. In germline, CDR1 is MGHRA, CDR2 YSYEKL. The CDR3 loop is CASSREGQGATRGYTF. CDR3 coding DNA: TGCGCCAGCAGCCGCGAGGGACAGGGAGCGACGAGAGGCTACACCTTC.

This chain uses TRBV1 with TRBJ2-4; TRBD2 reflects the table's D call only, with no check against the DNA. TRBV1 is shown as a pseudogene. CDR3 length: 16 amino acids. The CDR3 DNA sequence: TGCACCAGCAGCCCCCTAGCGGGGGATTTTGGTAACATTCAGTACTTC. It specifies CTSSPLAGDFGNIQYF.

This clone was counted between two and nine times. This chain links TRBV4-1 with TRBJ2-2, with 10 bases lining up with TRBD1. This CDR3 has 16 amino acids. V gave up 4 bases and J gave up 5 bases; unmatched junction bases: 7. The germline V gene has CDR1 MGHRA and CDR2 YSYEKL. As DNA, the CDR3 is TGCGCCAGCAGCCCGCCCGGGACAGGGGTTACCGGGGAGCTGTTTTTT. It yields the protein CASSPPGTGVTGELFF.

A few counts support this clone. The chain is built from TRBV7-9 and TRBJ1-5; 12 nucleotides match TRBD1. Germline CDR1 SEHNR, CDR2 FQNEAQ (reference sequence). V gave up 5 bases and J gave up 7 bases; unmatched junction bases: 12. The CDR3 has 17 residues. CDR3: CASSAGTGGLGVQPQHF. DNA of the CDR3: TGTGCCAGCAGCGCGGGGACAGGGGGCCTGGGGGTCCAGCCCCAGCATTTT.

V gene TRBV4-1 combines with J gene TRBJ2-7; D not certain. The CDR3 is made up of 16 amino acids. The germline CDR1 and CDR2 sequences are MGHRA and YSYEKL. Deletions cut 0 bases from V and 1 base from J, with 13 bases between. Written as DNA, the CDR3 is TGCGCCAGCAGCCAAGATCTGGGTCCCAGGTCCTACGAGCAGTACTTC. It translates to CASSQDLGPRSYEQYF.

The V and J genes are TRBV28 and TRBJ2-6, with D perhaps matching TRBD2 (5 bases). This CDR3 has 16 residues. Trimming stripped 5 bases from V and 0 bases from J, with 11 bases between. Germline V gives CDR1 MDHEN, CDR2 SYDVKM. Written as DNA, the CDR3 is TGTGCCAGCAGTGGGCCTGAGGGCTCTGGGGCCAACGTCCTGACTTTC. Its protein is CASSGPEGSGANVLTF. The full variable domain, in which reference TRBV28 and TRBJ2-6 provide the parts outside the CDR3, is DVKVTQSSRYLVKRTGEKVFLECVQDMDHENMFWYRQDPGLGLRLIYFSYDVKMKEKGDIPEGYSVSREKKERFSLILESASTNQTSMYLCASSGPEGSGANVLTFGAGSRLTVL.